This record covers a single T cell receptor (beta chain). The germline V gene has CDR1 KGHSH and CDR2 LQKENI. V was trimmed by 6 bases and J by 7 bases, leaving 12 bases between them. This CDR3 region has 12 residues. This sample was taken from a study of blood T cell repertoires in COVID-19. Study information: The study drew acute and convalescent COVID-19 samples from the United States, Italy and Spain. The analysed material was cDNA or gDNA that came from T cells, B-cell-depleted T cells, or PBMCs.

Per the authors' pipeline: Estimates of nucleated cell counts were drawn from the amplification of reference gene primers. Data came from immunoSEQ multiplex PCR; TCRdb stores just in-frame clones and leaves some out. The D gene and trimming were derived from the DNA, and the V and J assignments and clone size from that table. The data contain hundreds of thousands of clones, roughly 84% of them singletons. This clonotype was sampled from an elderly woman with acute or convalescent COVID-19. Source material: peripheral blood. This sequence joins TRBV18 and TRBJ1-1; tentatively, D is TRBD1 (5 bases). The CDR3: CASSNDRSEAFF. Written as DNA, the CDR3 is TGTGCCAGCTCGAATGACAGAAGTGAAGCTTTCTTT.